These T cell receptor beta chains were read from a single sample in a study of regulatory T cells in long-lasting Graves disease. TCRdb processed the multiplex PCR reads anew with MiXCR; each CDR3 protein has one entry. The sample carries 350,000 to 450,000 distinct CDR3 sequences, approximately 15% recorded once. In addition, the sample was reused for a study of T cells in Graves' hyperthyroidism and ophthalmopathy.

The sample in question was peripheral blood mononuclear cells (PBMCs), obtained at new diagnosis, from a patient treated with antithyroid drugs. All receptors derive from a woman in her forties with Graves disease. Both conserved end residues are part of each CDR3. A D gene is named only where the DNA matches it firmly. Clone size appears in some rows only: once, few, many, or a class for an expanded clone.

clone size | J gene | D gene | V gene | CDR3 length | CDR3 protein | CDR3 DNA
NA | TRBJ2-3 | TRBD2 | TRBV7-9 | 19 | CASSHIGLAGGKATDTQYF | TGTGCCAGCTCGCATATAGGACTAGCGGGAGGGAAGGCCACAGATACGCAGTATTTT
many | TRBJ2-7 | TRBD2 | TRBV19 | 17 | CASSMIRLAGVIDEQYF | TGTGCCAGTAGTATGATTCGACTAGCGGGAGTCATTGACGAGCAGTACTTC
many | TRBJ2-1 | NA | TRBV5-1 | 15 | CASSGAGVTGNEQFF | TGCGCCAGCAGCGGCGCAGGGGTTACGGGCAATGAGCAGTTCTTC
few | TRBJ1-5 | TRBD1 | TRBV12-5 | 19 | CASGLTQGTGQYSNQPQHF | TGTGCTAGTGGTTTGACTCAGGGGACAGGACAATATAGCAATCAGCCCCAGCATTTT
NA | TRBJ2-2 | TRBD2 | TRBV9 | 16 | CASSVGSGSKSGELFF | TGTGCCAGCAGCGTGGGTAGCGGGAGTAAATCCGGGGAGCTGTTTTTT
few | TRBJ2-5 | NA | TRBV7-9 | 14 | CASSLAQYQETQYF | TGTGCCAGCAGCTTAGCGCAGTACCAAGAGACCCAGTACTTC
NA | TRBJ1-5 | NA | TRBV12-3/TRBV12-4 | 14 | CASSFRISSQPQHF | TGTGCCAGCAGTTTCAGGATTAGCAGTCAGCCCCAGCATTTT
few | TRBJ1-5 | TRBD1 | TRBV6-1 | 15 | CASRRQGAGNQPQHF | TGTGCCAGCAGACGACAGGGAGCGGGCAATCAGCCCCAGCATTTT
many | TRBJ2-1 | NA | TRBV6-1 | 14 | CASTLGGAHNEQFF | TGTGCCAGCACTTTGGGGGGAGCCCACAATGAGCAGTTCTTC
few | TRBJ1-5 | NA | TRBV29-1 | 18 | CSVDPLIWPQAVREPQHF | TGCAGCGTTGATCCCTTGATATGGCCGCAAGCCGTGCGGGAGCCCCAGCATTTT
many | TRBJ2-5 | TRBD1 | TRBV29-1 | 13 | CSVGQGMGETQYF | TGCAGCGTAGGACAGGGGATGGGAGAGACCCAGTACTTC
many | TRBJ2-7 | NA | TRBV7-3 | 13 | CASSITQGSEQYF | TGTGCCAGCAGCATAACCCAAGGTAGCGAGCAGTACTTC
many | TRBJ2-3 | TRBD2 | TRBV3-1 | 17 | CASSSTSGSRGTDTQYF | TGTGCCAGCAGCTCGACTAGCGGGAGTCGGGGCACAGATACGCAGTATTTT
few | TRBJ2-3 | NA | TRBV5-1 | 14 | CASSFTVGTDTQYF | TGCGCCAGCAGCTTTACAGTAGGCACAGATACGCAGTATTTT
many | TRBJ2-2 | TRBD2 | TRBV6-2/TRBV6-3 | 15 | CATRLAGVNTGELFF | TGTGCCACCCGATTAGCGGGAGTTAACACCGGGGAGCTGTTTTTT
NA | TRBJ2-7 | NA | TRBV28 | 11 | CASSFLYEQYF | TGTGCCAGCAGTTTTCTCTACGAGCAGTACTTC
NA | TRBJ2-7 | NA | TRBV6-4 | 14 | CASQRDPGAYEQYF | TGTGCCAGCCAGCGTGATCCAGGGGCCTACGAGCAGTACTTC
NA | TRBJ2-7 | TRBD1 | TRBV9 | 14 | CASSVGQNSYEQYF | TGTGCCAGCAGCGTGGGACAGAACTCCTACGAGCAGTACTTC
many | TRBJ2-1 | NA | TRBV30 | 11 | CAWTSNNEQFF | TGTGCCTGGACCTCTAACAATGAGCAGTTCTTC
few | TRBJ2-1 | NA | TRBV20-1 | 13 | CSAKQGFFDEQFF | TGCAGTGCTAAACAGGGTTTCTTCGATGAGCAGTTCTTC
many | TRBJ1-2 | NA | TRBV10-3 | 13 | CAIRDSSDYGYTF | TGTGCCATCAGGGACAGTTCCGACTATGGCTACACCTTC
many | TRBJ2-5 | TRBD2 | TRBV7-2 | 15 | CASSWASGTQETQYF | TGTGCCAGCAGCTGGGCTAGCGGGACCCAAGAGACCCAGTACTTC
NA | TRBJ1-3 | NA | TRBV19 | 14 | CASSPSGAGNTIYF | TGTGCCAGTTCACCTTCGGGAGCTGGAAACACCATATATTTT
few | TRBJ1-3 | TRBD1 | TRBV18 | 16 | CASSPDRVPSGNTIYF | TGTGCCAGCTCACCTGACAGGGTCCCCTCTGGAAACACCATATATTTT
NA | TRBJ2-1 | NA | TRBV6-2/TRBV6-3 | 15 | CASSRGIVLGNEQFF | TGTGCCAGCAGTCGTGGAATAGTTTTGGGGAATGAGCAGTTCTTC
many | TRBJ2-2 | NA | TRBV11-2 | 15 | CASSLSTTNTGELFF | TGTGCCAGCAGCTTATCGACTACGAACACCGGGGAGCTGTTTTTT
NA | TRBJ1-4 | NA | TRBV4-1 | 15 | CASRPLGETNEKLFF | TGCGCCAGCAGGCCACTGGGAGAGACTAATGAAAAACTGTTTTTT
many | TRBJ2-1 | TRBD2 | TRBV7-3 | 15 | CASSSGGGEYNEQFF | TGTGCCAGCAGCTCGGGGGGGGGAGAATACAATGAGCAGTTCTTC
NA | TRBJ2-1 | NA | TRBV11-2 | 14 | CASKQTRTNNEQFF | TGTGCCAGCAAGCAGACAAGGACTAACAATGAGCAGTTCTTC
many | TRBJ2-5 | TRBD1 | TRBV3-1 | 20 | CASSQVAEVEGQGDVETQYF | TGTGCCAGCAGCCAAGTAGCTGAAGTGGAGGGACAGGGAGATGTAGAGACCCAGTACTTC
NA | TRBJ2-7 | NA | TRBV6-5 | 15 | CASSYSLLSGYEQYF | TGTGCCAGCAGTTACTCGTTGCTGTCGGGATACGAGCAGTACTTC
many | TRBJ2-5 | NA | TRBV7-9 | 16 | CASSLGRSTSQETQYF | TGTGCCAGCAGCTTAGGCCGCAGCACCTCCCAAGAGACCCAGTACTTC
many | TRBJ2-3 | NA | TRBV28 | 16 | CASSLPSVLGTDTQYF | TGTGCCAGCAGCCTCCCGAGTGTGTTGGGCACAGATACGCAGTATTTT
NA | TRBJ1-5 | NA | TRBV20-1 | 13 | CSARGNSNQPQHF | TGCAGTGCTCGTGGGAATAGCAATCAGCCCCAGCATTTT
many | TRBJ2-5 | TRBD1 | TRBV11-2 | 16 | CASSSQGQGAQETQYF | TGTGCCAGCAGCTCCCAAGGACAGGGGGCCCAAGAGACCCAGTACTTC
many | TRBJ2-1 | NA | TRBV2 | 12 | CASSEFYNEQFF | TGTGCCAGCAGTGAATTCTACAATGAGCAGTTCTTC
NA | TRBJ2-2 | NA | TRBV3-1 | 12 | CASSQEPGELFF | TGTGCCAGCAGCCAAGAACCCGGGGAGCTGTTTTTT
many | TRBJ2-3 | NA | TRBV6-2/TRBV6-3 | 14 | CASTTGPNKGTQYF | TGTGCCAGCACCACCGGGCCTAACAAGGGGACGCAGTATTTT
many | TRBJ2-1 | TRBD2 | TRBV10-3 | 19 | CAISESASGRKSSYNEQFF | TGTGCCATCAGTGAGTCCGCTAGCGGGAGGAAAAGCTCCTACAATGAGCAGTTCTTC
many | TRBJ2-7 | TRBD2 | TRBV10-2 | 16 | CASSSGLAGGFHEQYF | TGCGCCAGCAGTAGCGGACTAGCGGGAGGGTTCCACGAGCAGTACTTC
few | TRBJ2-1 | NA | TRBV5-1 | 15 | CASSLAQGMDNEQFF | TGCGCCAGCAGCTTGGCTCAGGGGATGGACAATGAGCAGTTCTTC